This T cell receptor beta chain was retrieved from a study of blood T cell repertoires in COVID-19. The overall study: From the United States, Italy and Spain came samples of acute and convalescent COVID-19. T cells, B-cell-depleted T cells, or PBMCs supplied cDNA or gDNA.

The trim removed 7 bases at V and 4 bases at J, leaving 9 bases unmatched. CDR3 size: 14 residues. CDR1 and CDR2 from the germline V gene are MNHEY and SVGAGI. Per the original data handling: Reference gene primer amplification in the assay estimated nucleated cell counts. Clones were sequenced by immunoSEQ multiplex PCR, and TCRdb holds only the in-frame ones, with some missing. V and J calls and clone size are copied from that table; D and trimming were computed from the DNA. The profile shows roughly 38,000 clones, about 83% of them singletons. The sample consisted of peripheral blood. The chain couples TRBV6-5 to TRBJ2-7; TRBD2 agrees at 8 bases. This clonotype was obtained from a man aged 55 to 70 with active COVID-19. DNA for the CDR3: TGTGCCAGCACCCTCGGCGGGGGGCCGTACGAGCAGTACTTC. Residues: CASTLGGGPYEQYF.